Each of the 16 T cell receptor beta chains below was sequenced from the same sample in a study of T cells in Graves' hyperthyroidism and ophthalmopathy. Amplification of TCR beta CDR3 regions was performed using RNA transcripts as template. The TCR CDR3 first-round RT-PCR relied on the HTBI primer set. TCRdb called the multiplex PCR reads again in MiXCR, with one record for every CDR3 protein. The sample lists roughly 420,000 distinct CDR3 sequences, roughly 13% occurring once. The sample was blood. The receptor set was obtained from a woman between 18 and 30 years old with Graves' hyperthyroidism.

The V call is TRBV20-1, the J call TRBJ2-1; 14 bases are a match to TRBD2. Germline values: CDR1 DFQATT, CDR2 SNEGSKA (reference sequence). Trimming cost V 2 bases and J 7 bases; bases outside gene matches: 7. The CDR3 covers 16 residues. This CDR3 reads CSARTGTSGSRNEQFF. Written as DNA, the CDR3 is TGCAGTGCTAGAACCGGGACTAGCGGGAGTAGGAATGAGCAGTTCTTC.

The chain carries TRBV5-1 and TRBJ2-2; 9 bases fit TRBD1. The CDR3 extends over 13 amino acids. Unmatched junction bases numbered 2, after V lost 4 bases and J lost 7 bases. Germline V gene data show CDR1 as SGHRS and CDR2 as YFSETQ. CDR3 DNA sequence: TGCGCCAGCAGCGGGACAGGGAACGGGGAGCTGTTTTTT. Translated, it gives CASSGTGNGELFF. Supplemented by reference TRBV5-1 and TRBJ2-2, the full variable domain reads KAGVTQTPRYLIKTRGQQVTLSCSPISGHRSVSWYQQTPGQGLQFLFEYFSETQRNKGNFPGRFSGRQFSNSRSEMNVSTLELGDSALYLCASSGTGNGELFFGEGSRLTVL.

The rearrangement links TRBV27 to TRBJ2-7, with TRBD1 identical over 10 bases. Looked up from germline, CDR1 is MNHEY and CDR2 is SMNVEV (reference sequence). The CDR3 sequence is 16 residues long. Losses at the gene ends were 7 bases for V and 1 base for J; bases not matched to a gene: 10. CDR3 protein: CASKYLGTGVSYEQYF. In nucleotides, the CDR3 is TGTGCCAGCAAGTACCTCGGGACAGGGGTGTCCTACGAGCAGTACTTC.

The V and J genes are TRBV5-6 and TRBJ2-7, with 10 bases that match TRBD2. The CDR3 contains 13 residues. Germline CDR1 and CDR2: SGHDT and YYEEEE. With 9 bases clipped from V and 1 base from J, the junction kept 4 bases outside the gene matches. CDR3 protein: CATASGSSYEQYF. In DNA, the CDR3 is TGTGCCACCGCTAGCGGGAGTTCCTACGAGCAGTACTTC.

The chain links TRBV7-9 to TRBJ1-5; D call uncertain. V shed 5 bases and J shed 4 bases, with 6 bases lying between them. The CDR3 has 12 amino acids. From germline, CDR1 is SEHNR and CDR2 FQNEAQ (reference sequence). CDR3 DNA sequence: TGTGCCAGCAGCCTACAGAATCAGCCCCAGCATTTT. Translation: CASSLQNQPQHF.

In regard to this clonotype: Possible read error: a much larger clone is one base away. CDR3 amino acids: CSAASPGRGDTQYF. The CDR3 DNA reads TGCAGTGCTGCGTCTCCGGGGCGCGGGGACACTCAGTACTTC. J is TRBJ2-4 and V is TRBV20-1; perhaps D is TRBD1 or TRBD2 (6 bases each). Trimming took 5 bases from V and 12 from J, leaving 23 bases between them. CDR3 length: 14 amino acids. Germline CDR1 DFQATT, CDR2 SNEGSKA (reference sequence).

This clonotype was counted many times. J is TRBJ1-1 and V is TRBV27; 8 bases align to TRBD1. Germline V gene lookup returns CDR1 MNHEY and CDR2 SMNVEV (reference sequence). This CDR3 is 13 amino acids long. The V and J ends lost 6 bases and 4 bases, in that order; junction bases with no gene match: 4. In DNA, the CDR3 is TGTGCCAGCAGGATACAGGGGGGCACTGAAGCTTTCTTT. Translation: CASRIQGGTEAFF.

This clonotype was seen a handful of times. The CDR3 sequence is CASSSDTYGYTF. The CDR3 nucleotides read TGCGCCAGCAGTTCTGACACCTATGGCTACACCTTC. The chain carries TRBV5-1 and TRBJ1-2; D not resolved. CDR3 length: 12 amino acids. Germline-derived CDR1 and CDR2 are SGHRS and YFSETQ. The germline V and J ends were trimmed by 5 bases and 4 bases, with 9 bases remaining between them. The complete variable domain, with remaining parts taken from reference TRBV5-1 and TRBJ1-2, reads KAGVTQTPRYLIKTRGQQVTLSCSPISGHRSVSWYQQTPGQGLQFLFEYFSETQRNKGNFPGRFSGRQFSNSRSEMNVSTLELGDSALYLCASSSDTYGYTFGSGTRLTVV.

V is TRBV20-1 and J is TRBJ1-4; TRBD1 aligns across 8 bases. The CDR3 loop spans 15 amino acids. Germline loops: CDR1 DFQATT, CDR2 SNEGSKA (reference sequence). With 2 bases clipped from V and 3 bases from J, the junction kept 5 bases outside the gene matches. The CDR3 region has the DNA TGCAGTGCTAGACCAGGGGGCGCGGCTAATGAAAAACTGTTTTTT. Translating it yields CSARPGGAANEKLFF.

The CDR3 loop is CASSIGTATYGYTF. DNA of the CDR3: TGTGCCAGTAGTATCGGGACTGCGACCTATGGCTACACCTTC. The V gene is TRBV19, the J gene TRBJ1-2; TRBD1 might be the D (5 bases). V lost 3 bases, J lost 4 bases, and 12 bases lay in between. Germline V gives CDR1 LNHDA, CDR2 SQIVND (reference sequence). The CDR3 has 14 residues.

This clonotype has ten or more counts. The CDR3 sequence is CSARSLDRNTIYF. The CDR3 DNA reads TGCAGTGCTAGGTCCCTGGACAGAAACACCATATATTTT. V usage is TRBV20-1 and J usage is TRBJ1-3; a possible D gene is TRBD1 (5 bases). The CDR3 totals 13 residues. Trimming took off 3 bases at V and 5 bases at J, with 11 bases between the two ends. Germline assignment: CDR1 DFQATT and CDR2 SNEGSKA (reference sequence).

This clonotype was counted ten times or more. V gene TRBV6-2 or TRBV6-3 combines with J gene TRBJ2-4, with D tentatively TRBD1 or TRBD2 (6 bases each). V dropped 6 bases and J dropped 0 bases, with 15 bases sitting between them. The germline gives CDR1 MNHEY, CDR2 SVGEGT. This CDR3 comprises 16 residues. Here the CDR3 reads CASRRLGQLAKNIQYF. In nucleotides, the CDR3 is TGTGCCAGCAGAAGACTAGGACAGCTAGCCAAAAACATTCAGTACTTC.

The chain carries TRBV5-1 and TRBJ1-4, with a tentative D call TRBD1 (5 bases). The CDR3 length is 15 residues. CDR1 and CDR2 (germline): SGHRS, YFSETQ. V was shortened by 0 bases and J by 5 bases, with 11 bases between the two germline ends. This CDR3 reads CASSLAAGPNEKLFF. DNA for the CDR3: TGCGCCAGCAGCTTGGCCGCGGGGCCGAATGAAAAACTGTTTTTT.

This clonotype has more than one count but fewer than ten. The chain has TRBV7-9 and TRBJ2-1, with TRBD2 matching 8 bases. CDR1 SEHNR and CDR2 FQNEAQ come from the germline V gene (reference sequence). The V gene end was trimmed by 3 bases and the J gene end by 1 base; junction bases not matched to a gene: 8. The CDR3 spans 17 residues. CDR3 sequence (DNA): TGTGCCAGCAGCTTGGAACCACTAGCGGCGTCCTACAATGAGCAGTTCTTC. Translation: CASSLEPLAASYNEQFF.

This clonotype occurred a few times. This chain joins TRBV28 and TRBJ1-2; D gene uncertain. The CDR3 runs 17 residues. CDR1 is MDHEN and CDR2 is SYDVKM in the germline V gene. V was trimmed by 5 bases and J by 3 bases, leaving 22 bases between them. CDR3 coding DNA: TGTGCCAGCAGTCGAAGGGTCGGGCGGAAGAATTACTATGGCTACACCTTC. Its translation is CASSRRVGRKNYYGYTF.

CDR3 sequence (DNA): TGTGCCAGCAGCCCCGGACTATTAGTCGATGAGCAGTTCTTC. It is translated as CASSPGLLVDEQFF. The V call is TRBV9, the J call TRBJ2-1; D possibly corresponds to TRBD2 (6 bases). Trimming took 4 bases from V and 8 from J, leaving 16 bases between them. The CDR3 covers 14 residues. Germline V gives CDR1 SGDLS, CDR2 YYNGEE.